This entry lists 26 T cell receptor beta chains sequenced from one sample in a study of siplizumab effects on memory and regulatory T cells. Sequenced by immunoSEQ multiplex PCR; TCRdb stores in-frame clones only, minus some. Of more than 90,000 clones listed, 80% to 95% are singletons. Material: non-Treg CD4+ T cells sorted from blood. The receptors were gathered from a human donor in good health.

The rearrangement uses TRBV19 and TRBJ2-7, with D perhaps TRBD1 (6 bases). The CDR3 sequence is 14 residues long. Trimming removed 5 bases from V and 4 bases from J, with 15 bases in between. Per germline, CDR1 LNHDA and CDR2 SQIVND (reference sequence). CDR3 sequence: CASSPRGFLYEQYF. The DNA of the CDR3 is TGTGCCAGTAGTCCCAGGGGTTTCCTATACGAGCAGTACTTC.

This rearrangement joins TRBV15 to TRBJ2-5; 9 bases match TRBD2. The CDR3 has 17 amino acids. In germline, CDR1 is LNHNV, CDR2 YYDKDF (reference sequence). Trimming removed 3 bases from V and 5 bases from J; junction bases left unmatched: 13. The CDR3 nucleotides are TGTGCCACCAGCAGCTTCGTGTGGCGGGAGGGCCGGGAGACCCAGTACTTC. Amino acid sequence: CATSSFVWREGRETQYF.

The V gene is TRBV7-9, the J gene TRBJ1-4, with 7 bases matching TRBD1. Trimming at V came to 8 bases and at J to 3 bases, leaving 3 bases not matched to a gene. The CDR3 loop spans 13 amino acids. Germline V gene sequence: CDR1 SEHNR, CDR2 FQNEAQ (reference sequence). In DNA, the CDR3 is TGTGCCAGCTTCGGGACAGCTAATGAAAAACTGTTTTTT. This gives the protein CASFGTANEKLFF.

The chain recombines TRBV11-2 with TRBJ2-5, with TRBD1 matching over 10 bases. Per germline, CDR1 SGHAT and CDR2 FQNNGV. With 4 bases clipped from V and 5 bases from J, the junction kept 10 bases outside the gene matches. CDR3 length: 16 residues. CDR3 region: CASSSRGGQGIETQYF. DNA for the CDR3: TGTGCCAGCAGCTCTAGGGGGGGACAGGGGATTGAGACCCAGTACTTC.

This clone was seen a single time. The gene calls are TRBV28 and TRBJ2-6; maybe TRBD2 (5 bases). Germline CDR1 MDHEN, CDR2 SYDVKM. V gave up 5 bases and J gave up 0 bases, with 8 bases separating them. This CDR3 is built from 15 residues. CDR3 DNA sequence: TGTGCCAGCAGTCCAGGAGGCTCTGGGGCCAACGTCCTGACTTTC. As protein: CASSPGGSGANVLTF.

This sequence joins TRBV19 and TRBJ2-1; D ambiguous. From germline, CDR1 is LNHDA and CDR2 SQIVND (reference sequence). Trimming took off 0 bases at V and 4 bases at J, with 7 bases between the two ends. The CDR3 runs to 14 residues. The CDR3 sequence: CASSIDMRYNEQFF. CDR3 nucleotides: TGTGCCAGTAGTATAGACATGAGATACAATGAGCAGTTCTTC.

This clone was seen only once. The chain recombines TRBV9 with TRBJ2-3; 10 nucleotides match TRBD2. Germline CDR1 SGDLS, CDR2 YYNGEE. The CDR3 totals 18 residues. V lost 4 bases, J lost 2 bases, and 13 bases stayed unmatched. The CDR3 DNA sequence: TGTGCCAGCAGCTCTCTAGCGGGGGCCCTGGGTATCACAGATACGCAGTATTTT. Residues: CASSSLAGALGITDTQYF.

This chain joins TRBV5-4 and TRBJ2-7; no definite D call. Between the trimmed V and J ends, which lost 3 bases and 3 bases, there was a span of 4 bases. Germline V lookup: CDR1 SGHNT, CDR2 YYREEE (reference sequence). This CDR3 is built from 11 residues. The CDR3 here is CASSSYYEQYF. CDR3 bases: TGTGCCAGCAGCTCATACTACGAGCAGTACTTC.

CDR3 residues: CASRWEMTGGALHF. The CDR3 coding sequence is TGTGCCAGTAGATGGGAGATGACAGGAGGGGCCCTCCACTTT. The chain is built from TRBV19 and TRBJ1-6; TRBD1 is a possible D gene (6 bases). Germline V gene sequence: CDR1 LNHDA, CDR2 SQIVND (reference sequence). The CDR3 runs to 14 residues. The V and J ends lost 6 bases and 14 bases respectively, with 20 bases between them.

The chain employs TRBV11-3 and TRBJ2-1, with 9 bases identical to TRBD1. V shed 5 bases and J 4 bases; nucleotides not matched to a gene: 3. Germline V gene sequence: CDR1 SGHNT, CDR2 YENEEA. This CDR3 has 14 residues. The CDR3 DNA is TGTGCCAGCAGCCCCGGGACAGGGTACAATGAGCAGTTCTTC. It codes for CASSPGTGYNEQFF.

This chain links TRBV2 with TRBJ2-1, with D perhaps matching TRBD1 (5 bases). Germline values: CDR1 SNHLY, CDR2 FYNNEI. Deletions cut 5 bases from V and 5 bases from J, with 13 bases between. The CDR3 spans 14 residues. CDR3 protein: CASSLTVRDNEQFF. The CDR3 DNA is TGTGCCAGCAGTTTGACGGTCAGGGACAATGAGCAGTTCTTC.

This clone came up a few times. CDR3: CASTIQGTGGYTF. The CDR3 nucleotides are TGTGCCAGCACAATACAGGGTACGGGCGGCTACACCTTC. V is TRBV2 and J is TRBJ1-2, with D perhaps matching TRBD1 (6 bases). This CDR3 has 13 residues. V lost 7 bases, J lost 8 bases, and 17 bases lay in between. Germline V lookup: CDR1 SNHLY, CDR2 FYNNEI.

The chain joins TRBV5-1 to TRBJ1-2; D unresolved. This CDR3 has 14 amino acids. Germline V gene sequence: CDR1 SGHRS, CDR2 YFSETQ. V gave up 1 base and J gave up 0 bases, with 7 bases separating them. The chain's CDR3 is CASSLIPANYGYTF. For the CDR3, the DNA is TGCGCCAGCAGCTTGATCCCCGCTAACTATGGCTACACCTTC.

The chain is built from TRBV5-4 and TRBJ2-6; no reliable D call. The CDR3 length is 13 residues. The V end lost 1 base, the J end lost 2 bases, and 1 base lay between the germline ends. In germline, CDR1 is SGHNT, CDR2 YYREEE (reference sequence). For the CDR3, the DNA is TGTGCCAGCAGCTTGCCTGGGGCCAACGTCCTGACTTTC. Translated: CASSLPGANVLTF.

The chain joins TRBV19 to TRBJ2-1; 8 bases line up with TRBD1. The CDR3 consists of 15 residues. The germline V gene has CDR1 LNHDA and CDR2 SQIVND (reference sequence). J gave up 6 bases and V 7 bases, and 11 bases lay outside the gene matches. The CDR3 is CASTTATGVVNEQFF. CDR3 DNA: TGTGCCAGTACAACTGCGACAGGGGTTGTCAATGAGCAGTTCTTC.

The chain has TRBV5-6 and TRBJ2-4; possible D gene TRBD2, 6 bases. Germline V gene sequence: CDR1 SGHDT, CDR2 YYEEEE. The CDR3 runs 17 residues. Trimming removed 6 bases from V and 2 bases from J, with 21 bases in between. Here the CDR3 reads CASNWRVGVQPKNIQYF. CDR3 DNA sequence: TGTGCCAGCAACTGGAGGGTCGGCGTACAACCCAAAAACATTCAGTACTTC. Complete variable domain (other parts from reference TRBV5-6 and TRBJ2-4): DAGVTQSPTHLIKTRGQQVTLRCSPKSGHDTVSWYQQALGQGPQFIFQYYEEEERQRGNFPDRFSGHQFPNYSSELNVNALLLGDSALYLCASNWRVGVQPKNIQYFGAGTRLSVL.

This chain links TRBV4-3 with TRBJ1-4, with a weak D call TRBD1 (6 bases). CDR1 is LGHNA and CDR2 is YSLEER in the germline V gene. V was pared by 0 bases and J by 4 bases, with 30 bases between. CDR3 size: 22 residues. CDR3 sequence (DNA): TGCGCCAGCAGCCAAGAAGGAGGGGAGGGGGATACGGCGGGTCCTTTTAATGAAAAACTGTTTTTT. It encodes CASSQEGGEGDTAGPFNEKLFF.

The chain carries TRBV6-5 and TRBJ2-5; D is perhaps TRBD1 or TRBD2 (5 bases each). CDR1 and CDR2 from the germline V gene are MNHEY and SVGAGI. Deletions cut 4 bases from V and 1 base from J, with 13 bases between. This CDR3 is built from 15 residues. The CDR3 bases are TGTGCCAGCAGTTCAGGTGGGGGATTCCAAGAGACCCAGTACTTC. This sequence encodes CASSSGGGFQETQYF.

This clone was observed a single time. The rearrangement joins TRBV19 to TRBJ1-3, with D unclear. V lost 5 bases to trimming and J lost 4 bases, with 15 bases between them. The CDR3 is made up of 15 amino acids. Germline CDR1 reads LNHDA; CDR2 reads SQIVND (reference sequence). The CDR3 DNA is TGTGCCAGTAGTTCGGGCCAAAGCAGGGGAAACACCATATATTTT. It codes for CASSSGQSRGNTIYF. Supplemented by reference TRBV19 and TRBJ1-3, the full variable domain reads DGGITQSPKYLFRKEGQNVTLSCEQNLNHDAMYWYRQDPGQGLRLIYYSQIVNDFQKGDIAEGYSVSREKKESFPLTVTSAQKNPTAFYLCASSSGQSRGNTIYFGEGSWLTVV.

This chain joins TRBV7-3 and TRBJ2-1; D may be TRBD1 or TRBD2 (5 bases each). The V gene's germline CDR1 is SGHTA and CDR2 FQGTGA. The CDR3 sequence is 15 residues long. V lost 3 bases and J 4 bases, leaving 13 bases between the germline ends. The CDR3 nucleotides read TGTGCCAGCAGCTTCAGTGGGACGGGGTACAATGAGCAGTTCTTC. Translating gives CASSFSGTGYNEQFF.

The rearrangement links TRBV19 to TRBJ1-1, with TRBD1 matching over 11 bases. V was pared by 6 bases and J by 1 base, with 4 bases of the junction left unmatched. In germline, CDR1 is LNHDA, CDR2 SQIVND (reference sequence). The CDR3 contains 15 residues. The chain's CDR3 is CASRPGTGGNTEAFF. The CDR3 DNA is TGTGCCAGTAGACCCGGGACAGGGGGGAACACTGAAGCTTTCTTT.

This rearrangement joins TRBV7-2 to TRBJ1-5, with D tentatively TRBD1 (6 bases). The CDR3 is 15 residues long. Germline lookup yields CDR1 SGHTA and CDR2 FQGNSA. Trimming removed 4 bases at V and 6 bases at J, with 16 bases between. The CDR3 loop reads CASSSKTGERQPQHF. The CDR3 region has the DNA TGTGCCAGCAGCTCCAAGACAGGCGAGCGTCAGCCCCAGCATTTT.

The J gene is TRBJ2-7, the V gene TRBV6-1; D tentatively reads TRBD1 or TRBD2 (5 bases each). The CDR3 consists of 15 residues. With 7 bases removed from V and 3 bases from J, the gap between germline ends came to 19 bases. Germline V gives CDR1 MNHNS, CDR2 SASEGT. The CDR3 region is CASTRGSGYFYEQYF. CDR3 sequence (DNA): TGTGCCAGCACCCGGGGCAGTGGCTATTTCTACGAGCAGTACTTC.

This chain's CDR3 is CASSYGGQGKAYEQYF. DNA of the CDR3: TGTGCCAGCAGTTACGGAGGACAGGGGAAGGCCTACGAGCAGTACTTC. The gene calls are TRBV6-5 and TRBJ2-7; TRBD1 matches 9 bases. V dropped 2 bases and J dropped 2; count of bases not matched to a gene: 7. The V gene's germline CDR1 is MNHEY and CDR2 SVGAGI. This CDR3 is built from 16 residues.

This chain connects TRBV14 to TRBJ2-7, with TRBD1 matching over 9 bases. Germline values: CDR1 SGHDN, CDR2 FVKESK. The ends lost 3 bases at V and 3 bases at J; junction bases unmatched: 9. This CDR3 has 16 residues. CDR3 nucleotides: TGTGCCAGCAGCCAGGCGGTTGCGACAGGGGGCTACGAGCAGTACTTC. It encodes CASSQAVATGGYEQYF.

The chain joins TRBV7-8 to TRBJ2-1; 14 nucleotides match TRBD2. The J segment lost 1 base and the V segment lost 6 bases, leaving 8 bases of the junction unmatched. The germline V gene has CDR1 SGHVS and CDR2 FQNEAQ. The CDR3 is 18 residues long. Here the CDR3 DNA reads TGTGCCAGCAGTTTCGGGACTAGCGGGAGTAGGTCCTACAATGAGCAGTTCTTC. This codes for CASSFGTSGSRSYNEQFF.